The rows below give T cell receptor beta chains drawn from one sample of a study of cytotoxic CD8 clonotypes in ibrutinib-treated CLL. Clones were sequenced by immunoSEQ multiplex PCR, and TCRdb holds only the in-frame ones, with some missing. The table has 300,000 or so clones, roughly 71% seen once; the top ten hold around 6.6%. The sequencing here drew on PBMCs, taken after 36 months of ibrutinib treatment. Every receptor here comes from a human donor with chronic lymphocytic leukemia. Both conserved end residues are part of each CDR3.

cdr3_length,v_call,cdr3_aa
15,TRBV11-2,CASSYPGHGTDTQYF
17,TRBV5-1,CASSTGTRPFNTGELFF
18,TRBV14,CASSQVKLADFSYNEQFF
13,TRBV7-2,CASSFFVNTEAFF
13,TRBV7-6,CASSSTGQETQYF
13,TRBV6-6,CASSPGGNSPLHF
12,TRBV5-4,CASSSTAYEQYF
13,TRBV12-5,CASGSDTTDTQYF
15,TRBV9,CASSSQVDYNSPLHF
15,TRBV29-1,CSVEDLDTNTGELFF
16,TRBV28,CASSLTFGAGGDTQYF
15,TRBV5-1,CASSSLAENTGELFF
14,TRBV5-1,CASSLDMGTDTQYF
12,TRBV6-1,CASSRDSYEQYF
14,TRBV11-2,CASSLVGRGIEQFF
14,TRBV27,CASSAGTPSSGYTF
15,TRBV5-1,CASSFLTGDTGELFF
13,TRBV10-3,CAISIEQGYEQYF
16,TRBV5-1,CASSATTSGGNNEQFF
16,TRBV6-6,CASSLLAGGPRYEQYF
13,TRBV5-1,CASRRTTNEKLFF
14,TRBV5-6,CASSLRFRRYEQYF
14,TRBV5-1,CASSPEGAPYEQYF
15,TRBV5-1,CASSLLAGGRETQYF
15,TRBV10-3,CAINYRQGRDNEQFF
13,TRBV18,CASSPKGPYEQYF
13,TRBV11-3,CASSLDGTGEQYF
16,TRBV7-9,CASSLQLGGYQETQYF
15,TRBV27,CASSRDRDNTGELFF
14,TRBV7-6,CASTLAGTQETQYF
16,TRBV7-6,CASSLRGSGSYNEQFF
14,TRBV5-6,CASSLVQGLYEQYF
16,TRBV28,CASSPRTGGLRKTQYF
13,TRBV9,CASNAGSGNTIYF
14,TRBV5-1,CASSSDSFNEKLFF
11,TRBV10-3,CAIGPPGTLFF
16,TRBV25-1,CASSDTGGIYNSPLHF
15,TRBV11-2,CASSPTSGRIHEQYF
15,TRBV11-2,CASSPGQLANYGYTF
13,TRBV11-1,CASRSQLAETQYF
13,TRBV5-8,CASSSGVGYEQYF
14,TRBV2,CASNDRGGHTEAFF
13,TRBV6-4,CASSSQGGTEAFF
14,TRBV7-2,CASSLASGRREQFF
16,TRBV13,CASSILAGEFQETQYF
16,TRBV4-1,CASSQDKGVSNQPQHF
12,TRBV5-4,CASSFWISEAFF
12,TRBV10-3,CAISDRPYGYTF
11,TRBV20-1,CSASPGYEQYF
15,TRBV4-3,CASSQDVLVWYEQYF
11,TRBV29-1,CSVRGSNGYTF
17,TRBV15,CATSRDDSLSGANVLTF
15,TRBV7-2,CASSPTSGSSYEQYF
17,TRBV4-1,CASSQVPTRGLYNEQFF
13,TRBV11-1,CASNRGVTDTQYF
16,TRBV7-8,CASSPLSGAGVETQYF
13,TRBV12-5,CASGLGTSYEQYF